This TCR beta chain was recovered during a study of blood T cell repertoires in COVID-19 (TCRdb year 2020). Regarding the complete study: Samples from collaborators originated in the United States, Italy and Spain and spanned both the acute and convalescent phases of COVID-19. A de-identified subject ID, COVID-19 status, age in years and sex were almost always included in the sample metadata. Where HLA class I and class II types were available, the types were taken from metadata supplied by the sample provider, not from assay-based typing. The repertoires were released in a freely available public database meant as a resource for research on the immune response to SARS-CoV-2. The material from the prospective study consisted of cDNA or gDNA derived from T cells, B-cell-depleted T cells, or PBMCs. Deeply sampled blood TCRbeta repertoires from subjects exposed to, actively infected with, or recovered from COVID-19 were included in the dataset. The samples were drawn from two sources: the first 160 participants of the ongoing ImmuneRACE study, and fewer than 1,500 subjects contributed by 6 global collaborators. Broad study findings and their caveats: The quantity of clinical and demographic metadata differed by source and by participant and was supplied without curation.

The immunoSEQ Assay, a bias-controlled multiplex PCR, was used to amplify TCRbeta CDR3 regions from genomic DNA. The source study handled its data this way. Within the assay, amplification of reference gene primers was used to estimate how many nucleated cells each sample contained. To quantify the absolute abundance of each unique TCRbeta CDR3 rearrangement, sequence reads were collapsed and filtered. For each sample, productive Simpson clonality was calculated by taking the square root of Simpson's diversity index across productive rearrangements. This is the immuneACCESS table as TCRdb keeps it, with only in-frame sequences that have V and J called. A part of the clones is gone; compared with another copy, unresolved V genes explain less than half, and the rest is unexplained. From that table come the V and J calls and clone size; the DNA was used to work out D and trimming. The sample table lists about 150,000 clones, 81% of them with a count of one. Roughly 8% of the sample is held by the ten biggest clonotypes.

Note on this clone: Its antigen remains undetermined. Nothing much larger sits one base from this clone, and base qualities are not available.

The collaborating institutions used their own protocols to collect whole blood in K2EDTA tubes. For TCRbeta analysis, collaborators shipped samples in one of three forms: frozen whole blood, isolated PBMCs, or DNA extracted from either of those sample types. Sequences were obtained from peripheral blood. This clonotype was sampled from a human donor with acute or convalescent COVID-19. The donor label of this sample is uncertain.

CDR3 region: CASSQETGFAGYTF. The sequenced DNA is TGTGCCAGCAGCCAAGAAACAGGGTTCGCTGGCTACACCTTC. Recombination joined TRBV3-1 (or the pseudogene TRBV3-2) with TRBJ1-2, and TRBD1 may be the D gene, going by 6 matching bases. CDR1 and CDR2, per the germline V gene (reference sequence), are LGHDT and YNNKEL. Trimming removed 0 bases from V and 7 bases from J, leaving 12 bases between the germline ends. From cysteine to phenylalanine, the CDR3 is 14 amino acids long. This entry keeps only the CDR3 DNA: 42 bases, framed from base 1.